The rows below give T cell receptor beta chains drawn from one sample of a study of cytomegalovirus exposure and HLA in healthy donors. Assay used: immunoSEQ multiplex PCR; TCRdb lists only in-frame clones, some missing. The data contain about 94,000 clones, about 80% of them seen just once; the ten biggest clones take up 6.5% to 9%. Sequencing was carried out using PBMCs. These TCRs come from a man between 40 and 49 years old in good health and CMV-seropositive. Each CDR3 is given with its conserved first and last residue. The D gene is left open where the match is weak. Size is stated for part of the rows, as once, few or many counts, or as a class when the clone is expanded.

V gene	J gene	clone size	D gene	CDR3 DNA	CDR3 protein
TRBV4-2	TRBJ1-1	.	TRBD1	TGTGCCAGCAGCCAAGGGCAGGGGGCAGGAATCACTGAAGCTTTCTTT	CASSQGQGAGITEAFF
TRBV5-1	TRBJ2-1	.	.	TGCGCCAGCAGTGAACCGGGAACCTACAATGAGCAGTTCTTC	CASSEPGTYNEQFF
TRBV5-6	TRBJ1-2	.	TRBD1	TGTGCCAGCAGCTTGCTGACAGGGGGCAGGAGCTATGGCTACACCTTC	CASSLLTGGRSYGYTF
TRBV6-5	TRBJ2-7	.	TRBD1	TGTGCCAGCAGAGCCGACAGGGGGTCATCCTACGAGCAGTACTTC	CASRADRGSSYEQYF
TRBV13	TRBJ2-5	.	TRBD2	TGTGCCAGCACCCACCGGGGGGTTCAAGAGACCCAGTACTTC	CASTHRGVQETQYF
TRBV9	TRBJ1-2	.	.	TGTGCCAGCAGCGTAGGCGGGGATAACTATGGCTACACCTTC	CASSVGGDNYGYTF
TRBV5-4	TRBJ2-5	.	TRBD1	TGTGCCAGCAGACTGACAGGGGGAGAGACCCAGTACTTC	CASRLTGGETQYF
TRBV7-9	TRBJ2-7	.	.	TGTGCCAGCAGCTTAGCCCCAACAGGGAGATCCTACGAGCAGTACTTC	CASSLAPTGRSYEQYF
TRBV6-1	TRBJ1-5	.	.	TGTGCCAGCAGTGTTACAGGATCTTATCAGCCCCAGCATTTT	CASSVTGSYQPQHF
TRBV7-6	TRBJ2-1	.	TRBD2	TGTGCCAGCAGCTTCCGGACTAGCGTATACCGGATGGCCTACAATGAGCAGTTCTTC	CASSFRTSVYRMAYNEQFF
TRBV9	TRBJ2-2	many	TRBD1	TGTGCCAGCAGCGTAGGAGGTCAGGGGGCCGGGGAGCTGTTTTTT	CASSVGGQGAGELFF
TRBV20-1	TRBJ1-2	few	.	TGCAGTGCTCGCCAGGGCTTAGGCTACACCTTC	CSARQGLGYTF
TRBV5-6	TRBJ2-2	.	.	TGTGCCAGCAGCTTGTTAAAACAGCAGACCGGGGAGCTGTTTTTT	CASSLLKQQTGELFF
TRBV9	TRBJ2-1	.	.	TGTGCCAGCAGCGTTCAGGGCGGCCAGTACAATGAGCAGTTCTTC	CASSVQGGQYNEQFF
TRBV29-1	TRBJ1-2	few	.	TGCAGCGTAGAGGACAGAGCGTTTACCCTCTTC	CSVEDRAFTLF
TRBV28	TRBJ2-1	.	TRBD2	TGTGCCAGCAGTTGGACTAGCGGGCGACCCTACAATGAGCAGTTCTTC	CASSWTSGRPYNEQFF
TRBV19	TRBJ2-5	.	TRBD2	TGTGCCAGTAGTGTAGGACTAGCGGGAGCCGAGACCCAGTACTTC	CASSVGLAGAETQYF
TRBV6-1	TRBJ2-3	.	TRBD1	TGTGCCAGCAGTGAAGGGGACAGAAGCACAGATACGCAGTATTTT	CASSEGDRSTDTQYF
TRBV9	TRBJ2-5	once	TRBD1	TGTGCCAGCAGCGAGGGACAGATGAAGAAAGAGACCCAGTACTTC	CASSEGQMKKETQYF
TRBV4-1	TRBJ2-1	.	TRBD2	TGCGCCAGCAGCCAAACCCTTAGCGGGGGGGCCCATGAGCAGTTCTTC	CASSQTLSGGAHEQFF
TRBV15	TRBJ1-2	medium-sized	TRBD1	TGTGCCACCAGCTCTGGACAGGACGGGCGGGACTATGGCTACACCTTC	CATSSGQDGRDYGYTF
TRBV15	TRBJ2-3	few	TRBD1	TGTGCCACCAGCGTCGAGGGGGCCAGCACAGATACGCAGTATTTT	CATSVEGASTDTQYF
TRBV29-1	TRBJ2-2	.	.	TGCAGCGTGTCTATTTCCCTCAACACCGGGGAGCTGTTTTTT	CSVSISLNTGELFF
TRBV5-6	TRBJ2-5	few	.	TGTGCCAGCAGCTTGGTAGTACAGGGTCAAGAGACCCAGTACTTC	CASSLVVQGQETQYF
TRBV7-9	TRBJ2-5	.	TRBD1	TGTGCCAGCAGCTTAAGGAGCAGGGGGCGCCAAGAGACCCAGTACTTC	CASSLRSRGRQETQYF
TRBV5-1	TRBJ2-7	.	.	TGCGCCAGCAGCTTGGGGGCTGGCGAGCAGTACTTC	CASSLGAGEQYF
TRBV6-5	TRBJ2-2	.	TRBD2	TGTGCCAGCAGTTACTACTGCGGGGGGGCCGGGGAGCTGTTTTTT	CASSYYCGGAGELFF
TRBV28	TRBJ1-5	.	TRBD1	TGTGCCATCAGAGAACCGGGACAGGGAGACCAGCCCCAGCATTTT	CAIREPGQGDQPQHF
TRBV15	TRBJ2-7	many	TRBD1	TGTGCCACCAGCAGAGGGGGTGCAGGGGGCGACGAGCAGTACTTC	CATSRGGAGGDEQYF
TRBV14	TRBJ2-7	.	TRBD1	TGTGCCAGCAGCCGACAGGGGGCTGCCTACGAGCAGTACTTC	CASSRQGAAYEQYF
TRBV7-8	TRBJ2-5	.	TRBD1	TGTGCCAGCAGCTCGACAGGGTTCGGACAAGAGACCCAGTACTTC	CASSSTGFGQETQYF
TRBV6-6	TRBJ2-7	.	.	TGTGCCAGCAGTTACTCCAATGTGGGGGGGCTCAGGGAGCAGTACTTC	CASSYSNVGGLREQYF
TRBV5-6	TRBJ2-5	.	TRBD1	TGTGCCAGCAGCCGGTCGTCAGGGGGCGAGACCCAGTACTTC	CASSRSSGGETQYF
TRBV4-1	TRBJ2-7	few	.	TGCGCCAGCAGCCAAGTAACCTATTCCGTAGAGCAGTACTTC	CASSQVTYSVEQYF